This entry lists 4 T cell receptor beta chains sequenced from one sample in a study of control samples from healthy donors and cancer patients. The assay was immunoSEQ multiplex PCR, and TCRdb's table has in-frame clones only and misses some. Counted here are more than 150,000 clones, 90% to 95% occurring once; the ten biggest clones make up over 1.1%. Sequencing was done on a sample of blood. Receptor source: a man in his late teens or twenties in good health.

The rearrangement joins TRBV5-8 to TRBJ2-1; 7 bases agree with TRBD1. Germline values: CDR1 SGHTS, CDR2 YDEGEE. V was clipped by 3 bases and J by 4 bases; unmatched bases: 7. The CDR3 sequence is 15 residues long. The CDR3 loop is CASSSSGGYYNEQFF. For the CDR3, the DNA is TGTGCCAGCAGCTCCTCAGGGGGTTATTACAATGAGCAGTTCTTC.

About this clone itself: At one end, the junction sequence differs from germline, possibly due to a read error. The CDR3 coding sequence is TGCGCCACCAGCCCGGGGGGGGGCGCGATCGGGGATGAAAAACTGTTTTTT. Its translation is CATSPGGGAIGDEKLFF. The chain is built from TRBV5-1 and TRBJ1-4, with a tentative D call TRBD1 (6 bases). Looked up from germline, CDR1 is SGHRS and CDR2 is YFSETQ. CDR3 length: 17 residues.

The rearrangement uses TRBV5-4 and TRBJ1-6; a weak D match, TRBD1 (6 bases). The CDR3 has 16 amino acids. The V and J ends lost 0 bases and 9 bases respectively, with 16 bases between them. Germline V gene lookup returns CDR1 SGHNT and CDR2 YYREEE (reference sequence). CDR3: CASSLEVPGAGSPLHF. The CDR3 DNA reads TGTGCCAGCAGCTTGGAAGTTCCGGGGGCTGGTTCACCCCTCCACTTT.

This chain joins TRBV28 and TRBJ2-7; 8 positions match TRBD1. Losses at the gene ends were 4 bases for V and 1 base for J; bases not matched to a gene: 3. The CDR3 consists of 14 residues. Per germline, CDR1 MDHEN and CDR2 SYDVKM. The CDR3 region has the DNA TGTGCCAGCAGTTCCCACAGGGGGTCCTACGAGCAGTACTTC. Amino acids: CASSSHRGSYEQYF.